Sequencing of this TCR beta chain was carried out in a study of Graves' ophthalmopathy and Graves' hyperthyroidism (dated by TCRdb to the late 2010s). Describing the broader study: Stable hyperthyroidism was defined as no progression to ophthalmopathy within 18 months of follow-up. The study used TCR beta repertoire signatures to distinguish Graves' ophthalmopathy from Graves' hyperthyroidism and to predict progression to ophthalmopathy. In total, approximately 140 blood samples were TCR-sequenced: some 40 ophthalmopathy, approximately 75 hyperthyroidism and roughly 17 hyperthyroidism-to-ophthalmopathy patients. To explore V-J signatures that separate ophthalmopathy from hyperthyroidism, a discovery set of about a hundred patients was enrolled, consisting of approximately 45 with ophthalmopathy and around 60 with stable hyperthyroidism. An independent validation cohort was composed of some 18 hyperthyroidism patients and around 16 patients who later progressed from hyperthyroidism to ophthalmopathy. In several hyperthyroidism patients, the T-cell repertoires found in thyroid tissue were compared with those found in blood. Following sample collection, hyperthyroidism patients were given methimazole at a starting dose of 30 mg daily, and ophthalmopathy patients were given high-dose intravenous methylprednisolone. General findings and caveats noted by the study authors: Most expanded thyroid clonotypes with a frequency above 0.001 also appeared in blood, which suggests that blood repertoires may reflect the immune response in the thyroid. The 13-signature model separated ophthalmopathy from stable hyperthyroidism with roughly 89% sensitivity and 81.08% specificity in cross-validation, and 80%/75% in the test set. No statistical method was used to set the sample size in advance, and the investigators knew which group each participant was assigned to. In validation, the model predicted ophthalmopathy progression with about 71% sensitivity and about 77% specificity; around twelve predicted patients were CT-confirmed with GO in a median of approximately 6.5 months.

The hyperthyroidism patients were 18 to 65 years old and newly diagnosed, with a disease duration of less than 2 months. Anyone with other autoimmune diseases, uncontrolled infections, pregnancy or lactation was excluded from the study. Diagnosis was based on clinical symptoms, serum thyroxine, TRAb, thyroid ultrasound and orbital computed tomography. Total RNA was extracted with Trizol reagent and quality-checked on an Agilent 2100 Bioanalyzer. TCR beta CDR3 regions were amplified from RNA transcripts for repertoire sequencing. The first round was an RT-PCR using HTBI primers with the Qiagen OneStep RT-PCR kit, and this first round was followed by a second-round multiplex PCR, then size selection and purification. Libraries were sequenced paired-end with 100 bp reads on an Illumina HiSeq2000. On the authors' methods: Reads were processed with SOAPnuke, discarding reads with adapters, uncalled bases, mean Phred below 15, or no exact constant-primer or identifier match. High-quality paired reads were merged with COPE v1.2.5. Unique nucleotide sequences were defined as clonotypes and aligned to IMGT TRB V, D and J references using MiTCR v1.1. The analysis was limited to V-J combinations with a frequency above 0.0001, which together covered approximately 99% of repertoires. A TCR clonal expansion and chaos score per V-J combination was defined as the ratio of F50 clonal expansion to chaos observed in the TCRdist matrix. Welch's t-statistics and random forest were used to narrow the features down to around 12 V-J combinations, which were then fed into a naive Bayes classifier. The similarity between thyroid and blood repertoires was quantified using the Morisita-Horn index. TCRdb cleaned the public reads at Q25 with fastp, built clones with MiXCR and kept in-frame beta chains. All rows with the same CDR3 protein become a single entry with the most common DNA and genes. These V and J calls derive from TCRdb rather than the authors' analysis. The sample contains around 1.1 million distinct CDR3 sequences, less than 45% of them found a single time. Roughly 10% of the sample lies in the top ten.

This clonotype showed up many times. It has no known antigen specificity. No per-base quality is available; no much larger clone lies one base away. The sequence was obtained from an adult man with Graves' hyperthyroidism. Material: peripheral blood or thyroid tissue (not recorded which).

CDR3 loop: CSARVRTINTGELFF. The nucleotide sequence reads TGCAGTGCTAGAGTACGGACAATCAACACCGGGGAGCTGTTTTTT. The chain couples TRBV20-1 to TRBJ2-2; TRBD1 might be the D gene, on 5 matching bases. The CDR3 has 15 amino acids, counting the end cysteine and phenylalanine. CDR3 DNA is the only sequence kept; it has 45 bases, read in frame from the first base. Between the V and J ends, shortened by 1 base and 2 bases respectively, the junction contains 11 bases. The germline V gene (reference sequence) sets CDR1 to DFQATT and CDR2 to SNEGSKA.